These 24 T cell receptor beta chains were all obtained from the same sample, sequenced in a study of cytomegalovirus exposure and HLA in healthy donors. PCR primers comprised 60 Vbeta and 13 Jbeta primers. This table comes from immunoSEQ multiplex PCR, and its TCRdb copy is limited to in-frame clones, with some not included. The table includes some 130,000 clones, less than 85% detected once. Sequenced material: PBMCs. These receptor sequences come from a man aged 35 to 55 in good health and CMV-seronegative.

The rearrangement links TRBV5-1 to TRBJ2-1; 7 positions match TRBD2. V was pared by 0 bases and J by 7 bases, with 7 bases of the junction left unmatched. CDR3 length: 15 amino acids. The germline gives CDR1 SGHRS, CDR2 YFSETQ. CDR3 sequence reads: CASSLAGTTTNEQFF. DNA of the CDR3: TGCGCCAGCAGCTTGGCCGGGACTACCACGAATGAGCAGTTCTTC.

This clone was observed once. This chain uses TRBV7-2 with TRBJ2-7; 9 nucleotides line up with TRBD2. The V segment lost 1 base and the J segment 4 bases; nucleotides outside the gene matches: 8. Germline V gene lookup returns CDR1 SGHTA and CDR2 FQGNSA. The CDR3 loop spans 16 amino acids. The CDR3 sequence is CASSLGLAGLWYEQYF. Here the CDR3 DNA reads TGTGCCAGCAGCTTAGGGCTAGCGGGATTGTGGTACGAGCAGTACTTC.

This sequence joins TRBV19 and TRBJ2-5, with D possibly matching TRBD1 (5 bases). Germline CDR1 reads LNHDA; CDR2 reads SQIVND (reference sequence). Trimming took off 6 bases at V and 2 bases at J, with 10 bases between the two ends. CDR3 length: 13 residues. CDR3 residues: CASRNRQQETQYF. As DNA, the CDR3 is TGTGCCAGTAGGAACAGACAGCAAGAGACCCAGTACTTC.

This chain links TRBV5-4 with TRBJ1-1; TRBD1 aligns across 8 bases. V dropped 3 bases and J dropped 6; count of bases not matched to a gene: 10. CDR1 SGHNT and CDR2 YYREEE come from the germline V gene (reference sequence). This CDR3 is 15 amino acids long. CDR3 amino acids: CASSSARGQTAEAFF. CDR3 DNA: TGTGCCAGCAGCTCTGCCAGGGGGCAGACTGCTGAAGCTTTCTTT.

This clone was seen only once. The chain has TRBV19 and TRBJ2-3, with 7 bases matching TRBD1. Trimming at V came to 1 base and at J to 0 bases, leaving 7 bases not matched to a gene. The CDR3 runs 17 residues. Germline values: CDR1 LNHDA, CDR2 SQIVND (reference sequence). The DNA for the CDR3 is TGTGCCAGTAGTATAGGGTACAGGGGACGGAGCACAGATACGCAGTATTTT. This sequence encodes CASSIGYRGRSTDTQYF.

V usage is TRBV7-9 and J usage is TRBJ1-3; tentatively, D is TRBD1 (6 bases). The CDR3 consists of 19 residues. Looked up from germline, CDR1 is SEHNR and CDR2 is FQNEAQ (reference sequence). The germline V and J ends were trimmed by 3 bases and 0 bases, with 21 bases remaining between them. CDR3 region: CASSLDRSLPGDSGNTIYF. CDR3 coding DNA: TGTGCCAGCAGCTTGGACAGAAGTCTGCCCGGGGACTCTGGAAACACCATATATTTT.

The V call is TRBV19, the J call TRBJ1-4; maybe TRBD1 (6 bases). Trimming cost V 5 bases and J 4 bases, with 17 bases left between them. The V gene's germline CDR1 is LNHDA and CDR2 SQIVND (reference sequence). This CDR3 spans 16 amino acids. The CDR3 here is CASSLRDIAFNEKLFF. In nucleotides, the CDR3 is TGTGCCAGTAGTCTCCGGGACATCGCTTTTAATGAAAAACTGTTTTTT. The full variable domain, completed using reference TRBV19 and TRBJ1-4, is DGGITQSPKYLFRKEGQNVTLSCEQNLNHDAMYWYRQDPGQGLRLIYYSQIVNDFQKGDIAEGYSVSREKKESFPLTVTSAQKNPTAFYLCASSLRDIAFNEKLFFGSGTQLSVL.

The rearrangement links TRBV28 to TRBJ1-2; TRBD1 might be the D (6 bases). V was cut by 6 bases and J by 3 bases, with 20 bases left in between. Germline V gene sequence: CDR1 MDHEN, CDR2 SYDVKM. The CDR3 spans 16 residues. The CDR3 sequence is CASSRGTGNYDYGYTF. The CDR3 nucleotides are TGTGCCAGCAGCCGAGGAACAGGGAATTACGACTATGGCTACACCTTC.

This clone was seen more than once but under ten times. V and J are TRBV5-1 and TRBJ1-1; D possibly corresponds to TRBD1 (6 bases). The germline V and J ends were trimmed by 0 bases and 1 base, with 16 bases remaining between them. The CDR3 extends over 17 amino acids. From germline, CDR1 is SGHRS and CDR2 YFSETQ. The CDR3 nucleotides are TGCGCCAGCAGCTTGGGACGGACAGCTAACAGGAACACTGAAGCTTTCTTT. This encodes CASSLGRTANRNTEAFF.

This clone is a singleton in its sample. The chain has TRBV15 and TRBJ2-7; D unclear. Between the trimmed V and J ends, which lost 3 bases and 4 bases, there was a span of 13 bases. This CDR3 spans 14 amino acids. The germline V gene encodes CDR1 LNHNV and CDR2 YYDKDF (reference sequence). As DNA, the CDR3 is TGTGCCACCAGCAGCACAGTAGGTGTGTACGAGCAGTACTTC. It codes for CATSSTVGVYEQYF.

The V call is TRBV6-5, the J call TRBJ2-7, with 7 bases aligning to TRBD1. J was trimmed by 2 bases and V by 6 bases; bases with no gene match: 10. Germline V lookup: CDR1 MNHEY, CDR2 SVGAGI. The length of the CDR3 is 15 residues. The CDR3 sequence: CASRVMSQGTYEQYF. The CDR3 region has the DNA TGTGCCAGCAGAGTTATGTCACAGGGGACCTACGAGCAGTACTTC.

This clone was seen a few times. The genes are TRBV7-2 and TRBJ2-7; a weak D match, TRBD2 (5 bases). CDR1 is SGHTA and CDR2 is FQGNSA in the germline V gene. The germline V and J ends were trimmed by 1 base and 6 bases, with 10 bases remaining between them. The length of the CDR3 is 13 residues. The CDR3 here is CASSLGGSGEQYF. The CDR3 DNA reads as TGTGCCAGCAGCTTAGGCGGGTCAGGCGAGCAGTACTTC.

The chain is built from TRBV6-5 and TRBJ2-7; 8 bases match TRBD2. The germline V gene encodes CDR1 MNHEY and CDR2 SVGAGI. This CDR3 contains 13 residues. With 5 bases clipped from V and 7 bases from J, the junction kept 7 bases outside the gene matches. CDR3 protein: CASSPRGVEEQYF. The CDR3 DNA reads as TGTGCCAGCAGTCCGCGGGGGGTGGAAGAGCAGTACTTC.

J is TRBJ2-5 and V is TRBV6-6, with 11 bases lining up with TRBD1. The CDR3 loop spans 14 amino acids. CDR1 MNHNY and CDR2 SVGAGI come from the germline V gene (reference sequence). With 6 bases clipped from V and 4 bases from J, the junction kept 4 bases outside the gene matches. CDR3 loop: CASSQGTGGETQYF. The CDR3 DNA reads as TGTGCCAGCAGCCAGGGGACAGGGGGAGAGACCCAGTACTTC.

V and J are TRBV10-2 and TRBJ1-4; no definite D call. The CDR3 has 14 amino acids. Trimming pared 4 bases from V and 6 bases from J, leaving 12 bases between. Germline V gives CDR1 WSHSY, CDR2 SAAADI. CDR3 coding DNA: TGCGCCAGCAGTGGCGCCCAGGTGGATGAAAAACTGTTTTTT. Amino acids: CASSGAQVDEKLFF.

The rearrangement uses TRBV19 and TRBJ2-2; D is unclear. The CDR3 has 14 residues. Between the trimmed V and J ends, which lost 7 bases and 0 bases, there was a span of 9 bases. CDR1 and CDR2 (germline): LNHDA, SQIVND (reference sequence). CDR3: CASILQANTGELFF. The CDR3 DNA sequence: TGTGCCAGTATTTTGCAGGCGAACACCGGGGAGCTGTTTTTT.

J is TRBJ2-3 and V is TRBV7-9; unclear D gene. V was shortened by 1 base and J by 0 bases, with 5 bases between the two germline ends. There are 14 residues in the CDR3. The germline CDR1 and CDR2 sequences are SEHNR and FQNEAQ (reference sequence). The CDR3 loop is CASSLGASTDTQYF. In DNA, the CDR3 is TGTGCCAGCAGCTTAGGGGCGAGCACAGATACGCAGTATTTT.

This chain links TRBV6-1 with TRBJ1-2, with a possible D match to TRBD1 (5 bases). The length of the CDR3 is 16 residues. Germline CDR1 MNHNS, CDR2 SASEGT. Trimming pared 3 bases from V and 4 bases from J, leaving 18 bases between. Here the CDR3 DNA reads TGTGCCAGCAGTGAGTGGTTAGGACAAGAAACCTATGGCTACACCTTC. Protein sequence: CASSEWLGQETYGYTF.

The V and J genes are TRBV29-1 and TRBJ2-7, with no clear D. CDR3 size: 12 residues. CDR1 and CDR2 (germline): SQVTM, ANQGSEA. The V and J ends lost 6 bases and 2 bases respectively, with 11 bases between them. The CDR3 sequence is CSVRSVAYEQYV. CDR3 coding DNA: TGCAGCGTAAGGAGCGTAGCCTACGAGCAGTACGTC.

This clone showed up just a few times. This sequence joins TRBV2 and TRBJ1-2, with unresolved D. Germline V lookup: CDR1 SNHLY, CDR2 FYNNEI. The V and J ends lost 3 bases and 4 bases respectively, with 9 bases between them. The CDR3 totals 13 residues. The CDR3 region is CASSEAPAYGYTF. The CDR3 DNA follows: TGTGCCAGCAGTGAGGCCCCTGCCTATGGCTACACCTTC.

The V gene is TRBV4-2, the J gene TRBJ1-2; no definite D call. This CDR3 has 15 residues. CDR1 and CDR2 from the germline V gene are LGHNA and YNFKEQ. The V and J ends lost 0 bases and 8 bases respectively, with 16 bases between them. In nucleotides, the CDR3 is TGTGCCAGCAGCCAAGATCTCAGTCAGATGAGGGGCTACACCTTC. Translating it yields CASSQDLSQMRGYTF.

For the CDR3, the DNA is TGTGCCAGCAGCTTTGACACAAGCTCTGGAAACACCATATATTTT. Translated: CASSFDTSSGNTIYF. The rearrangement uses TRBV7-2 and TRBJ1-3; no definite D call. Germline V CDR1 and CDR2: SGHTA, FQGNSA. The V gene lost 3 bases and the J gene lost 0 bases, with 9 bases spanning the gap. The CDR3 is 15 amino acids.

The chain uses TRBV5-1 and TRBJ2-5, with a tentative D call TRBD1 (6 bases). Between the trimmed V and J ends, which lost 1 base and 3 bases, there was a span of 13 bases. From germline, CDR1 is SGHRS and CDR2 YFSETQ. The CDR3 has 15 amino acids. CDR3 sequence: CASSLSNRVEETQYF. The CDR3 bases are TGCGCCAGCAGCTTGTCGAACAGGGTGGAAGAGACCCAGTACTTC. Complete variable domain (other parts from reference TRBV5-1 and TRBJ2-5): KAGVTQTPRYLIKTRGQQVTLSCSPISGHRSVSWYQQTPGQGLQFLFEYFSETQRNKGNFPGRFSGRQFSNSRSEMNVSTLELGDSALYLCASSLSNRVEETQYFGPGTRLLVL.

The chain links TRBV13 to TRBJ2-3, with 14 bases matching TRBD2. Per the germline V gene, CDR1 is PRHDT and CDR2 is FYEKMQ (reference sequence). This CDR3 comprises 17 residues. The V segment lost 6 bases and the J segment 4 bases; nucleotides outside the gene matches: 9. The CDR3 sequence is CASRNLGLAGGADTQYF. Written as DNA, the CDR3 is TGTGCCAGCAGGAATCTAGGACTAGCGGGAGGCGCAGATACGCAGTATTTT.